A single sample gave rise to the 27 T cell receptor beta chains below, sequenced in a study of blood T cell repertoires in COVID-19. TCRdb's table, derived via immunoSEQ multiplex PCR, lists solely in-frame clones and lacks some. Found here are around 89,000 clones, about two thirds of them singletons; the top ten hold over 13%. The sequenced sample consisted of peripheral blood. The receptors were sampled from a woman older than 75 with acute or convalescent COVID-19.

This clone occurred once. The chain employs TRBV19 and TRBJ2-7, with a weak D call TRBD1 (5 bases). CDR3 length: 14 amino acids. The germline CDR1 and CDR2 sequences are LNHDA and SQIVND (reference sequence). Trimming removed 6 bases at V and 5 bases at J, with 17 bases between. CDR3 loop: CASSLGQPTNEQYF. The CDR3 DNA is TGTGCCAGTAGCCTGGGGCAGCCGACAAACGAGCAGTACTTC.

The rearrangement links TRBV3-1 (or the pseudogene TRBV3-2) to TRBJ1-2, with D possibly being TRBD1 (5 bases). CDR3 length equals 14 residues. Trimming shortened V by 6 bases and J by 5 bases, and 16 bases separated the two germline ends. Germline V gives CDR1 LGHDT, CDR2 YNNKEL (reference sequence). The CDR3 sequence is CASRRTQDRYGYTF. CDR3 nucleotide sequence: TGTGCCAGCAGACGGACACAGGATCGTTATGGCTACACCTTC.

The gene calls are TRBV3-1 (or the pseudogene TRBV3-2) and TRBJ1-2; tentative D call: TRBD1 (5 bases). Germline CDR1 LGHDT, CDR2 YNNKEL (reference sequence). This CDR3 contains 13 residues. V lost 2 bases, J lost 3 bases, and 7 bases lay in between. DNA for the CDR3: TGTGCCAGCAGCCAACAGGGTCACTATGGCTACACCTTC. It is translated as CASSQQGHYGYTF.

V usage is TRBV5-1 and J usage is TRBJ2-3; 9 bases are a match to TRBD2. The J segment lost 0 bases and the V segment lost 6 bases, leaving 5 bases of the junction unmatched. The CDR3 consists of 15 residues. Germline V CDR1 and CDR2: SGHRS, YFSETQ. Here the CDR3 reads CASTSGLASTDTQYF. CDR3 DNA: TGCGCCAGCACCTCGGGACTAGCTAGCACAGATACGCAGTATTTT.

J is TRBJ1-2 and V is TRBV9; weak D call: TRBD1 (5 bases). CDR1 and CDR2 (germline): SGDLS, YYNGEE. The CDR3 spans 15 residues. The V end was cut by 3 bases, the J end by 7 bases, with 19 bases between. CDR3 in amino acids: CASSGPGGYSGGYTF. CDR3 coding DNA: TGTGCCAGCAGCGGTCCCGGGGGATACAGTGGTGGCTACACCTTC. Variable domain in full (rest from reference TRBV9 and TRBJ1-2): DSGVTQTPKHLITATGQRVTLRCSPRSGDLSVYWYQQSLDQGLQFLIQYYNGEERAKGNILERFSAQQFPDLHSELNLSSLELGDSALYFCASSGPGGYSGGYTFGSGTRLTVV.

The J gene is TRBJ2-5, the V gene TRBV7-2; no clear D. Looked up from germline, CDR1 is SGHTA and CDR2 is FQGNSA. The ends were cut back, 5 bases at V and 1 base at J, with 8 bases in the middle. This CDR3 is built from 13 residues. The CDR3: CASSRQAQETQYF. DNA for the CDR3: TGTGCCAGCAGCCGCCAGGCCCAAGAGACCCAGTACTTC.

The rearrangement links TRBV19 to TRBJ1-3; D is unresolved. This CDR3 has 16 amino acids. Trimming left V 6 bases short and J 2 bases short, with 17 bases between. The germline CDR1 and CDR2 sequences are LNHDA and SQIVND (reference sequence). The CDR3 bases are TGTGCCAGTAGGATTGTGGAGGGCCGGCCTGGAAACACCATATATTTT. It yields the protein CASRIVEGRPGNTIYF.

The V and J genes are TRBV27 and TRBJ2-7; a weak D match, TRBD2 (6 bases). The CDR3 covers 14 residues. Germline CDR1 and CDR2: MNHEY and SMNVEV (reference sequence). Trimming shortened V by 5 bases and J by 3 bases, and 14 bases separated the two germline ends. DNA of the CDR3: TGTGCCAGCAGTAAGAGCGGGCGGTACTACGAGCAGTACTTC. Amino acid sequence: CASSKSGRYYEQYF.

This chain joins TRBV10-2 and TRBJ2-5, with a possible D match to TRBD1 (6 bases). The germline CDR1 and CDR2 sequences are WSHSY and SAAADI. V was cut by 0 bases and J by 3 bases, with 8 bases left in between. CDR3 size: 14 residues. The CDR3 sequence is CASSESNREETQYF. CDR3 nucleotide sequence: TGCGCCAGCAGTGAGTCGAACAGGGAAGAGACCCAGTACTTC.

V and J are TRBV5-4 and TRBJ2-7; 7 nucleotides match TRBD2. Unmatched junction bases numbered 9, after V lost 4 bases and J lost 2 bases. This CDR3 is built from 15 residues. CDR1 SGHNT and CDR2 YYREEE come from the germline V gene (reference sequence). CDR3 nucleotides: TGTGCCAGCAGCGCGGTGGAACGGGGGGCCTACGAGCAGTACTTC. It yields the protein CASSAVERGAYEQYF.

The sample holds one count of this clone. The chain is built from TRBV19 and TRBJ2-1; a weak D match, TRBD2 (7 bases). The germline V gene encodes CDR1 LNHDA and CDR2 SQIVND (reference sequence). The CDR3 runs 17 residues. The V gene lost 7 bases and the J gene lost 5 bases, with 24 bases spanning the gap. The CDR3 nucleotides are TGTGCCAGTAACCCTGGGAGGGGACACCCGAAAGACAATGAGCAGTTCTTC. Its protein product is CASNPGRGHPKDNEQFF.

J is TRBJ1-1 and V is TRBV5-1; 8 nucleotides align to TRBD1. CDR1 SGHRS and CDR2 YFSETQ come from the germline V gene. J lost 0 bases, V lost 4 bases, and 5 bases had no gene match. The CDR3 consists of 15 residues. CDR3 DNA sequence: TGCGCCAGCAGCCCCCAGGGGGCTTTGAACACTGAAGCTTTCTTT. Translated, it gives CASSPQGALNTEAFF.

The chain employs TRBV18 and TRBJ1-6, with D tentatively TRBD1 (5 bases). Deletions cut 8 bases from V and 7 bases from J, with 12 bases between. CDR3 length: 13 residues. Germline assignment: CDR1 KGHSH and CDR2 LQKENI. The CDR3 reads CASRPPGNSPLHF. CDR3 in DNA: TGTGCCAGCCGGCCTCCAGGGAATTCACCCCTCCACTTT. The variable domain in full, with the rest retrieved from reference TRBV18 and TRBJ1-6, is NAGVMQNPRHLVRRRGQEARLRCSPMKGHSHVYWYRQLPEEGLKFMVYLQKENIIDESGMPKERFSAEFPKEGPSILRIQQVVRGDSAAYFCASRPPGNSPLHFGNGTRLTVT.

V usage is TRBV30 and J usage is TRBJ1-1, with a tentative D call TRBD1 (5 bases). The V and J ends lost 2 bases and 4 bases respectively, with 11 bases between them. The CDR3 has 13 residues. CDR1 and CDR2 from the germline V gene are GTSNPN and SVGIG (reference sequence). DNA of the CDR3: TGTGCCTGGAGTCCCCCGGGGGGCACTGAAGCTTTCTTT. This sequence encodes CAWSPPGGTEAFF.

The chain employs TRBV2 and TRBJ1-1; D not certain. The germline gives CDR1 SNHLY, CDR2 FYNNEI. V was shortened by 7 bases and J by 2 bases, with 14 bases between the two germline ends. CDR3 length: 14 residues. The CDR3 region has the DNA TGTGCCAGCACCATTGGGCGGGATAACACTGAAGCTTTCTTT. Translated, it gives CASTIGRDNTEAFF.

The chain recombines TRBV5-6 with TRBJ2-1, with D maybe TRBD2 (5 bases). The V end was cut by 4 bases, the J end by 0 bases, with 14 bases between. The CDR3 totals 16 residues. From germline, CDR1 is SGHDT and CDR2 YYEEEE. The CDR3 loop reads CASSPGPGSSYNEQFF. The CDR3 bases are TGTGCCAGCAGCCCAGGACCGGGGAGCTCCTACAATGAGCAGTTCTTC.

The chain uses TRBV6-5 and TRBJ2-3; D is ambiguous. The germline V gene has CDR1 MNHEY and CDR2 SVGAGI. Trimming pared 4 bases from V and 5 bases from J, leaving 10 bases between. The CDR3 has 13 amino acids. CDR3 sequence: CASSFTSRDTQYF. The DNA of the CDR3 is TGTGCCAGCAGTTTCACTTCCCGAGATACGCAGTATTTT.

V usage is TRBV6-5 and J usage is TRBJ2-3, with D possibly matching TRBD1 (5 bases). Trimming left V 4 bases short and J 0 bases short, with 8 bases between. The length of the CDR3 is 14 residues. CDR1 is MNHEY and CDR2 is SVGAGI in the germline V gene. The CDR3 DNA reads TGTGCCAGCAGTTTGCGACAGAGCACAGATACGCAGTATTTT. Amino acids: CASSLRQSTDTQYF.

The chain combines TRBV29-1 with TRBJ1-2; TRBD1 might be the D (5 bases). Germline lookup yields CDR1 SQVTM and CDR2 ANQGSEA. The CDR3 sequence is 13 residues long. V was cut by 0 bases and J by 5 bases, with 10 bases left in between. In DNA form, the CDR3 reads TGCAGCGTTGAAGATCCCAGGGTTTATGGCTACACCTTC. Residues: CSVEDPRVYGYTF. The whole variable domain, remainder taken from reference TRBV29-1 and TRBJ1-2, is SAVISQKPSRDICQRGTSLTIQCQVDSQVTMMFWYRQQPGQSLTLIATANQGSEATYESGFVIDKFPISRPNLTFSTLTVSNMSPEDSSIYLCSVEDPRVYGYTFGSGTRLTVV.

This clone was counted a few times. The chain is built from TRBV4-2 and TRBJ1-1; tentatively, D is TRBD1 (6 bases). This CDR3 has 16 amino acids. Germline V gene sequence: CDR1 LGHNA, CDR2 YNFKEQ. V lost 1 base, J lost 1 base, and 13 bases lay in between. CDR3 coding DNA: TGTGCCAGCAGCCAAGTAGCAGGGGCCGGGAACACTGAAGCTTTCTTT. Protein sequence: CASSQVAGAGNTEAFF.

The V and J genes are TRBV5-5 and TRBJ2-1; 12 bases agree with TRBD2. V was clipped by 1 base and J by 9 bases; unmatched bases: 8. The V gene's germline CDR1 is SGHKS and CDR2 YYEKEE (reference sequence). CDR3 length: 16 residues. The CDR3 DNA is TGTGCCAGCAGCTTGAACCCTAGCGGGGGGGCTTTTGAGCAGTTCTTC. Translating it yields CASSLNPSGGAFEQFF.

In DNA, the CDR3 is TGTGCCAGCAGTTACCTAGGACAGGGGTTTGCAGATACGCAGTATTTT. As protein: CASSYLGQGFADTQYF. The V gene is TRBV6-2 or TRBV6-3, the J gene TRBJ2-3; 9 bases agree with TRBD1. This CDR3 has 16 residues. The V gene end was trimmed by 2 bases and the J gene end by 4 bases; junction bases not matched to a gene: 7. Germline V gene lookup returns CDR1 MNHEY and CDR2 SVGEGT.

The chain joins TRBV14 to TRBJ1-5; TRBD1 matches at 8 bases. The V gene end was trimmed by 0 bases and the J gene end by 0 bases; junction bases not matched to a gene: 7. This CDR3 is built from 18 residues. The germline V gene encodes CDR1 SGHDN and CDR2 FVKESK. The CDR3 spells CASSQDRKDRDSNQPQHF. The CDR3 DNA sequence: TGTGCCAGCAGCCAAGATAGAAAGGACAGGGATAGCAATCAGCCCCAGCATTTT. The variable domain in full, completed from reference TRBV14 and TRBJ1-5, reads EAGVTQFPSHSVIEKGQTVTLRCDPISGHDNLYWYRRVMGKEIKFLLHFVKESKQDESGMPNNRFLAERTGGTYSTLKVQPAELEDSGVYFCASSQDRKDRDSNQPQHFGDGTRLSIL.

This clone was observed a handful of times. The chain carries TRBV11-2 and TRBJ1-2; 8 bases align to TRBD1. Germline V gene lookup returns CDR1 SGHAT and CDR2 FQNNGV. V dropped 0 bases and J dropped 0; count of bases not matched to a gene: 15. This CDR3 spans 20 amino acids. The CDR3 sequence: CASSLEFSDRTGRSNYGYTF. The CDR3 coding sequence is TGTGCCAGCAGCTTAGAGTTTTCGGATCGGACAGGGCGATCTAACTATGGCTACACCTTC.

The genes are TRBV19 and TRBJ1-6; TRBD1 matches at 7 bases. This CDR3 region has 18 residues. Germline-derived CDR1 and CDR2 are LNHDA and SQIVND (reference sequence). The trim removed 5 bases at V and 0 bases at J, leaving 10 bases unmatched. CDR3 nucleotides: TGTGCCAGTAGTGCGGGGACAGCCGCGAGCTCCTATAATTCACCCCTCCACTTT. Protein product: CASSAGTAASSYNSPLHF.

The chain combines TRBV5-6 with TRBJ1-2, with a possible D match to TRBD1 (6 bases). V shed 4 bases and J shed 7 bases, with 23 bases lying between them. The germline gives CDR1 SGHDT, CDR2 YYEEEE. The CDR3 contains 16 residues. CDR3 protein: CASSRLPPGGSFGYTF. The CDR3 DNA is TGTGCCAGCAGCCGCCTGCCCCCGGGGGGCTCATTTGGCTACACCTTC.

The chain carries TRBV5-1 and TRBJ2-7; D ambiguous. This CDR3 has 14 residues. The V end was cut by 0 bases, the J end by 3 bases, with 10 bases between. In germline, CDR1 is SGHRS, CDR2 YFSETQ. CDR3 sequence reads: CASSLALSGYEQYF. The CDR3 region has the DNA TGCGCCAGCAGCTTGGCCCTGTCGGGCTACGAGCAGTACTTC.